A single sample gave rise to the 17 T cell receptor beta chains below, sequenced in a study of monozygotic twins with inflammatory bowel disease. TCRdb re-called the 5' RACE reads and catalogs CDR3 proteins one per entry, DNA excluded. This sample's table reports approximately 400,000 distinct CDR3 sequences. Specimen: blood. These TCRs come from a human donor with ulcerative colitis or Crohn's disease, or a healthy co-twin of an affected twin (not recorded which).

The V and J genes are TRBV7-2 and TRBJ2-7; TCRdb outputs TRBD1, but without DNA this stays unchecked. This CDR3 comprises 14 residues. CDR1 and CDR2 (germline): SGHTA, FQGNSA. This CDR3 is CASSLGTSFYEQYF.

The J gene is TRBJ2-3, the V gene TRBV29-1; without DNA, the TCRdb call of TRBD1 cannot be checked. In germline, CDR1 is SQVTM, CDR2 ANQGSEA. This CDR3 region has 13 residues. The CDR3 sequence: CSAVRQDTDTQYF.

This chain connects TRBV18 to TRBJ2-7; TCRdb calls TRBD2, which cannot be checked without DNA. Germline-derived CDR1 and CDR2 are KGHSH and LQKENI. The CDR3 spans 14 residues. This chain's CDR3 is CASSPSGDGGEQYF.

CDR3 amino acids: CASSPGGQANTEAFF. This chain joins TRBV5-4 and TRBJ1-1. CDR1 is SGHNT and CDR2 is YYREEE in the germline V gene (reference sequence). The CDR3 has 15 residues. The full variable domain, with the rest looked up from reference TRBV5-4 and TRBJ1-1, is ETGVTQSPTHLIKTRGQQVTLRCSSQSGHNTVSWYQQALGQGPQFIFQYYREEENGRGNFPPRFSGLQFPNYSSELNVNALELDDSALYLCASSPGGQANTEAFFGQGTRLTVV.

The V call is TRBV6-5, the J call TRBJ2-6; TCRdb names TRBD1, which stays unverified in the absence of DNA. The CDR3 contains 18 residues. In germline, CDR1 is MNHEY, CDR2 SVGAGI. The CDR3 protein is CASSYPRTGVSGANVLTF.

The rearrangement joins TRBV20-1 to TRBJ1-4. CDR1 DFQATT and CDR2 SNEGSKA come from the germline V gene (reference sequence). There are 15 residues in the CDR3. CDR3 residues: CSAREAARANEKLFF.

The chain carries TRBV6-5 and TRBJ2-3; checking the TCRdb D call of TRBD2 is not possible without DNA. The CDR3 is 15 amino acids. Germline lookup yields CDR1 MNHEY and CDR2 SVGAGI. The CDR3 reads CASSFTAGVHDTQYF.

The V call is TRBV12-3 or TRBV12-4, the J call TRBJ1-1; without DNA, the TCRdb call of TRBD1 cannot be checked. The CDR3 spans 14 residues. The CDR3 is CASRRRQGNTEAFF.

J is TRBJ2-5 and V is TRBV18; TCRdb's D gene call, TRBD2, goes unchecked for lack of DNA. Germline V gene sequence: CDR1 KGHSH, CDR2 LQKENI. This CDR3 spans 14 amino acids. The CDR3 here is CASSPGLAQETQYF.

This chain uses TRBV19 with TRBJ2-4; with no DNA, the TCRdb D assignment of TRBD2 cannot be verified. Germline V gene data show CDR1 as LNHDA and CDR2 as SQIVND (reference sequence). The CDR3 loop spans 17 amino acids. The CDR3 here is CASSLGTASLAKNIQYF.

J is TRBJ1-5 and V is TRBV20-1. Per the germline V gene, CDR1 is DFQATT and CDR2 is SNEGSKA (reference sequence). There are 15 residues in the CDR3. This CDR3 is CSARDLLLGNQPQHF.

The chain uses TRBV7-2 and TRBJ1-2; TCRdb outputs TRBD1, but without DNA this stays unchecked. CDR1 SGHTA and CDR2 FQGNSA come from the germline V gene. The CDR3 is made up of 13 amino acids. This chain's CDR3 is CASSAGDTYGYTF. Full variable domain (rest looked up from reference TRBV7-2 and TRBJ1-2): GAGVSQSPSNKVTEKGKDVELRCDPISGHTALYWYRQSLGQGLEFLIYFQGNSAPDKSGLPSDRFSAERTGGSVSTLTIQRTQQEDSAVYLCASSAGDTYGYTFGSGTRLTVV.

The chain is built from TRBV12-3 or TRBV12-4 and TRBJ2-7; TCRdb picks TRBD2, but there is no DNA to check that call. This CDR3 has 15 residues. The CDR3 reads CASSLVLAASHEQYF.

This chain uses TRBV20-1 with TRBJ2-3. Germline lookup yields CDR1 DFQATT and CDR2 SNEGSKA (reference sequence). The CDR3 runs to 13 residues. This chain's CDR3 is CSATDSNTDTQYF.

The rearrangement joins TRBV4-1 to TRBJ2-7; TCRdb calls TRBD1, which cannot be checked without DNA. The CDR3 has 14 residues. The germline CDR1 and CDR2 sequences are MGHRA and YSYEKL. CDR3 residues: CASSPPGRIYEQYF.

This sequence joins TRBV5-6 and TRBJ2-3; TCRdb's D call, TRBD2, is unchecked because there is no DNA. The CDR3 runs 18 residues. Germline lookup yields CDR1 SGHDT and CDR2 YYEEEE. CDR3 residues: CASSSVAGAPRGADTQYF. Filled out from reference TRBV5-6 and TRBJ2-3, the complete variable domain reads DAGVTQSPTHLIKTRGQQVTLRCSPKSGHDTVSWYQQALGQGPQFIFQYYEEEERQRGNFPDRFSGHQFPNYSSELNVNALLLGDSALYLCASSSVAGAPRGADTQYFGPGTRLTVL.

J is TRBJ2-1 and V is TRBV20-1; with no DNA, the TCRdb D assignment of TRBD2 cannot be verified. Germline loops: CDR1 DFQATT, CDR2 SNEGSKA (reference sequence). This CDR3 is built from 15 residues. CDR3 in amino acids: CSARDYSGNANEQFF.